The 29 T cell receptor beta chains given below trace back to one sample, sequenced in a study of blood T cell repertoires in COVID-19. The table came from immunoSEQ multiplex PCR; TCRdb's copy has only in-frame clones and leaves some out. Of roughly 53,000 clones listed, approximately 84% were seen once; the top ten hold around 15%. Material for sequencing was peripheral blood. The receptors were gathered from a human donor in a cohort sampled during active COVID-19.

This clone was observed a handful of times. V usage is TRBV3-1 (or the pseudogene TRBV3-2) and J usage is TRBJ2-7; 9 bases match TRBD2. With V trimmed by 3 bases and J by 9 bases, 6 bases remained unmatched. The CDR3 has 13 amino acids. Germline lookup yields CDR1 LGHDT and CDR2 YNNKEL (reference sequence). The CDR3 spells CASSHSIAGVQYF. CDR3 nucleotide sequence: TGTGCCAGCAGCCATTCGATAGCGGGAGTGCAGTACTTC.

The gene calls are TRBV13 and TRBJ2-3, with a tentative D call TRBD1 (5 bases). From germline, CDR1 is PRHDT and CDR2 FYEKMQ (reference sequence). With 3 bases removed from V and 2 bases from J, the gap between germline ends came to 6 bases. This CDR3 contains 13 residues. This CDR3 is CASSLDTTDTQYF. In DNA, the CDR3 is TGTGCCAGCAGCTTGGACACCACAGATACGCAGTATTTT.

V and J are TRBV9 and TRBJ1-2, with TRBD1 as a possible D gene (5 bases). CDR1 SGDLS and CDR2 YYNGEE come from the germline V gene. V lost 0 bases and J lost 7, with 13 bases in between. The CDR3 consists of 14 residues. CDR3 protein: CASSVGGGKFGYTF. DNA of the CDR3: TGTGCCAGCAGCGTAGGGGGCGGGAAGTTTGGCTACACCTTC.

V and J are TRBV28 and TRBJ2-7; no reliable D call. The CDR3 is made up of 12 amino acids. The V gene lost 7 bases and the J gene lost 4 bases, with 11 bases spanning the gap. CDR1 is MDHEN, CDR2 SYDVKM, per germline. The CDR3 sequence: CASTGRGYEQYF. For the CDR3, the DNA is TGTGCCAGCACCGGTCGCGGATACGAGCAGTACTTC.

This clone was detected once. The J gene is TRBJ1-6, the V gene TRBV7-6; 9 nucleotides agree with TRBD1. Trimming at V came to 5 bases and at J to 8 bases, leaving 4 bases not matched to a gene. Germline values: CDR1 SGHVS, CDR2 FNYEAQ. This CDR3 is 14 amino acids long. In DNA form, the CDR3 reads TGTGCCAGCAGCGTACAGGGGGCGGATTCACCCCTCCACTTT. Translated, it gives CASSVQGADSPLHF.

The chain has TRBV28 and TRBJ2-3, with D unclear. This CDR3 is 15 amino acids long. Germline V CDR1 and CDR2: MDHEN, SYDVKM. Trimming stripped 2 bases from V and 3 bases from J, with 12 bases between. Here the CDR3 DNA reads TGTGCCAGCAGTTTACGAATATCCGGGACAGATACGCAGTATTTT. Its protein product is CASSLRISGTDTQYF.

This sequence joins TRBV6-5 and TRBJ2-5, with TRBD2 identical over 8 bases. Trimming took 2 bases from V and 2 from J; bases not matched to a gene: 4. CDR1 and CDR2 from the germline V gene are MNHEY and SVGAGI. The CDR3 has 15 amino acids. CDR3 region: CASSYIASGQETQYF. Written as DNA, the CDR3 is TGTGCCAGCAGTTACATAGCTAGCGGGCAAGAGACCCAGTACTTC.

The gene calls are TRBV12-3 or TRBV12-4 and TRBJ2-3; D gene unclear. This CDR3 is built from 13 residues. The V and J ends lost 6 bases and 1 base respectively, with 8 bases between them. DNA for the CDR3: TGTGCCAGCAGGCGACGGGGCACAGATACGCAGTATTTT. This encodes CASRRRGTDTQYF.

The rearrangement links TRBV2 to TRBJ2-7, with TRBD1 matching over 7 bases. Germline V gene lookup returns CDR1 SNHLY and CDR2 FYNNEI. CDR3 size: 15 residues. V dropped 3 bases and J dropped 1; count of bases not matched to a gene: 6. This chain's CDR3 is CASSDRTTGSYEQYF. The CDR3 bases are TGTGCCAGCAGTGACCGAACGACAGGGTCCTACGAGCAGTACTTC.

This clone has a single count. This chain connects TRBV19 to TRBJ2-7; D may be TRBD1 (6 bases). The ends were cut back, 1 base at V and 0 bases at J, with 10 bases in the middle. This CDR3 has 15 amino acids. Looked up from germline, CDR1 is LNHDA and CDR2 is SQIVND (reference sequence). Written as DNA, the CDR3 is TGTGCCAGTAGTATAGGGTCAGGGGTCTCCTACGAGCAGTACTTC. Its protein is CASSIGSGVSYEQYF.

The count of this clone is one. V and J are TRBV2 and TRBJ2-3; D ambiguous. Germline-derived CDR1 and CDR2 are SNHLY and FYNNEI. Trimming removed 8 bases from V and 2 bases from J, with 11 bases in between. This CDR3 is 13 amino acids long. CDR3 DNA sequence: TGTGCCAGCCAGGCGATATACACAGATACGCAGTATTTT. Translating it yields CASQAIYTDTQYF.

This clone came up a few times. This chain links TRBV5-1 with TRBJ2-1, with D maybe TRBD2 (6 bases). The germline V gene encodes CDR1 SGHRS and CDR2 YFSETQ. The CDR3 totals 15 residues. Trimming stripped 3 bases from V and 6 bases from J, with 16 bases between. CDR3 region: CASSSSAGLGNEQFF. The CDR3 nucleotides read TGCGCCAGCAGCTCATCGGCGGGGTTGGGCAATGAGCAGTTCTTC.

The rearrangement joins TRBV18 to TRBJ2-7; 7 nucleotides align to TRBD1. V lost 2 bases, J lost 6 bases, and 10 bases stayed unmatched. CDR3 length: 15 residues. Germline loops: CDR1 KGHSH, CDR2 LQKENI. CDR3 sequence: CASSPGQEAGGEQYF. CDR3 nucleotides: TGTGCCAGCTCACCAGGACAGGAGGCCGGTGGCGAGCAGTACTTC.

The V gene is TRBV18, the J gene TRBJ2-1; TRBD2 matches at 7 bases. CDR1 KGHSH and CDR2 LQKENI come from the germline V gene. The CDR3 is made up of 14 amino acids. Trimming removed 4 bases from V and 6 bases from J; junction bases left unmatched: 6. CDR3: CASSQATSSNEQFF. The DNA for the CDR3 is TGTGCCAGCTCACAAGCGACTAGCTCCAATGAGCAGTTCTTC.

This clone occurred a few times. J is TRBJ2-3 and V is TRBV10-2; 8 nucleotides agree with TRBD1. Germline V gene data show CDR1 as WSHSY and CDR2 as SAAADI. This CDR3 is 14 amino acids long. V gave up 10 bases and J gave up 3 bases; unmatched junction bases: 9. The CDR3 reads CATKDRVVTDTQYF. The CDR3 DNA follows: TGCGCCACCAAGGACAGGGTAGTTACAGATACGCAGTATTTT.

The chain has TRBV6-1 and TRBJ1-6, with D perhaps matching TRBD1 (5 bases). Germline V lookup: CDR1 MNHNS, CDR2 SASEGT. V gave up 3 bases and J gave up 9 bases, with 18 bases separating them. CDR3 length: 16 amino acids. CDR3 protein: CASSEGGVRESSPLHF. DNA of the CDR3: TGTGCCAGCAGTGAGGGGGGTGTCAGGGAAAGTTCACCCCTCCACTTT.

J is TRBJ2-7 and V is TRBV28; D may be TRBD2 (6 bases). The CDR3 sequence is 15 residues long. With 1 base removed from V and 1 base from J, the gap between germline ends came to 11 bases. Germline loops: CDR1 MDHEN, CDR2 SYDVKM. This CDR3 is CASSLYGGRSYEQYF. DNA of the CDR3: TGTGCCAGCAGTTTATACGGGGGACGGTCCTACGAGCAGTACTTC.

The rearrangement uses TRBV9 and TRBJ2-1, with 7 bases identical to TRBD2. J was trimmed by 1 base and V by 3 bases; bases with no gene match: 1. CDR3 size: 14 residues. Germline CDR1 is SGDLS and CDR2 is YYNGEE. The CDR3 region has the DNA TGTGCCAGCAGCGCTAGCGGATCCTACAATGAGCAGTTCTTC. As protein: CASSASGSYNEQFF.

This chain uses TRBV7-9 with TRBJ2-2; 13 bases align to TRBD2. The CDR3 consists of 17 residues. Trimming took 2 bases from V and 4 from J; bases not matched to a gene: 4. From germline, CDR1 is SEHNR and CDR2 FQNEAQ (reference sequence). Here the CDR3 reads CASSLRTSGGLTGELFF. DNA for the CDR3: TGTGCCAGCAGCTTAAGGACTAGCGGGGGCCTCACCGGGGAGCTGTTTTTT. Drawing the rest from reference TRBV7-9 and TRBJ2-2, the complete variable domain is DTGVSQNPRHKITKRGQNVTFRCDPISEHNRLYWYRQTLGQGPEFLTYFQNEAQLEKSRLLSDRFSAERPKGSFSTLEIQRTEQGDSAMYLCASSLRTSGGLTGELFFGEGSRLTVL.

J is TRBJ1-2 and V is TRBV12-3 or TRBV12-4; possibly TRBD1 for D (6 bases). This CDR3 is built from 13 residues. With 5 bases removed from V and 6 bases from J, the gap between germline ends came to 13 bases. CDR3 sequence: CASSTLNRDGYTF. Here the CDR3 DNA reads TGTGCCAGCAGTACACTTAACAGGGATGGCTACACCTTC.

The V call is TRBV7-2, the J call TRBJ2-3; 12 bases line up with TRBD2. The V segment lost 3 bases and the J segment 4 bases; nucleotides outside the gene matches: 5. The length of the CDR3 is 16 residues. The germline V gene has CDR1 SGHTA and CDR2 FQGNSA. CDR3 nucleotide sequence: TGTGCCAGCAGCTTCTCTAGCGGGGGGGGAGCAGATACGCAGTATTTT. It specifies CASSFSSGGGADTQYF.

The chain links TRBV20-1 to TRBJ1-1, with TRBD1 as a possible D gene (5 bases). The CDR3 sequence is 14 residues long. From germline, CDR1 is DFQATT and CDR2 SNEGSKA (reference sequence). With 3 bases removed from V and 0 bases from J, the gap between germline ends came to 11 bases. CDR3 DNA sequence: TGCAGTGCTAGTGGGGGAGGCATGAACACTGAAGCTTTCTTT. Its translation is CSASGGGMNTEAFF.

The chain uses TRBV18 and TRBJ1-2; D not certain. Trimming left V 4 bases short and J 2 bases short, with 11 bases between. CDR1 and CDR2 from the germline V gene are KGHSH and LQKENI. This CDR3 is built from 14 residues. In DNA form, the CDR3 reads TGTGCCAGCTCACTTGATACCGGGAACTATGGCTACACCTTC. Translating gives CASSLDTGNYGYTF.

On this clone: Distinct nucleotide sequences in the sample also encode this CDR3. This chain joins TRBV5-1 and TRBJ1-3; no reliable D call. V lost 0 bases, J lost 5 bases, and 6 bases lay in between. Germline CDR1 SGHRS, CDR2 YFSETQ. This CDR3 spans 13 amino acids. The CDR3 region is CASSLDFRNTIYF. CDR3 nucleotides: TGCGCCAGCAGCTTGGACTTCCGAAACACCATATATTTT.

The chain recombines TRBV6-5 with TRBJ2-7; 7 bases agree with TRBD1. Germline lookup yields CDR1 MNHEY and CDR2 SVGAGI. This CDR3 spans 16 amino acids. The V gene end was trimmed by 0 bases and the J gene end by 5 bases; junction bases not matched to a gene: 10. CDR3 amino acids: CASSYSIFDRVDEQYF. In DNA form, the CDR3 reads TGTGCCAGCAGTTACTCGATTTTCGACAGGGTTGACGAGCAGTACTTC.

V is TRBV5-1 and J is TRBJ2-3, with a possible D match to TRBD2 (6 bases). Per the germline V gene, CDR1 is SGHRS and CDR2 is YFSETQ. The V and J ends lost 4 bases and 5 bases respectively, with 14 bases between them. This CDR3 has 14 amino acids. CDR3 nucleotides: TGCGCCAGCAGCCTCCAGGCGGGAAGAGATACGCAGTATTTT. Amino acid sequence: CASSLQAGRDTQYF.

J is TRBJ1-4 and V is TRBV5-5; 10 bases line up with TRBD1. The V gene end was trimmed by 7 bases and the J gene end by 2 bases; junction bases not matched to a gene: 5. The CDR3 extends over 15 amino acids. Germline CDR1 is SGHKS and CDR2 is YYEKEE (reference sequence). CDR3 sequence: CASGDRGSTNEKLFF. The DNA of the CDR3 is TGTGCCAGCGGGGACAGGGGATCGACTAATGAAAAACTGTTTTTT.

Many counts were recorded for this clone. The rearrangement links TRBV2 to TRBJ1-1, with D unclear. The ends were cut back, 3 bases at V and 6 bases at J, with 17 bases in the middle. The CDR3 covers 15 residues. Germline CDR1 reads SNHLY; CDR2 reads FYNNEI. The CDR3 DNA follows: TGTGCCAGCAGTGAGATCGGCGGGGTAGGGTCTGAAGCTTTCTTT. It yields the protein CASSEIGGVGSEAFF.

This clone was seen a few times. This sequence joins TRBV28 and TRBJ2-5; 7 bases are a match to TRBD2. The germline V gene has CDR1 MDHEN and CDR2 SYDVKM. The CDR3 extends over 13 amino acids. With V trimmed by 7 bases and J by 5 bases, 7 bases remained unmatched. CDR3 sequence: CASKTGGAETQYF. The DNA of the CDR3 is TGTGCCAGCAAAACGGGAGGCGCTGAGACCCAGTACTTC.